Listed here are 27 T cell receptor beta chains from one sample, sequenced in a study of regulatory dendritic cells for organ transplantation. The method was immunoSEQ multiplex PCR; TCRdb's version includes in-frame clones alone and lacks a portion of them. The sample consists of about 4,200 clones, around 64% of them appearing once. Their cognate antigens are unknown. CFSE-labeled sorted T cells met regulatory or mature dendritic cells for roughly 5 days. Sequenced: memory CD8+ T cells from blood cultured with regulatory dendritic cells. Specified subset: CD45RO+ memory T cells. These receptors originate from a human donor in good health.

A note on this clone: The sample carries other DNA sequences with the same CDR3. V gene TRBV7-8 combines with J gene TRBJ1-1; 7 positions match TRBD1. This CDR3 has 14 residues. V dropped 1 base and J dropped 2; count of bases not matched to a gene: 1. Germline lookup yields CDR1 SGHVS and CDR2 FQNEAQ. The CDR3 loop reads CASSLGTGNTEAFF. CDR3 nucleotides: TGTGCCAGCAGCTTAGGGACAGGCAACACTGAAGCTTTCTTT.

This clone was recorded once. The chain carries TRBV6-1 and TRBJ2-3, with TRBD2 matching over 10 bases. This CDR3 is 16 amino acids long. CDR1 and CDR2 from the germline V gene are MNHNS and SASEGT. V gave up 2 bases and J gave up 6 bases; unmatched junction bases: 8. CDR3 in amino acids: CASSERSGGGPDTQYF. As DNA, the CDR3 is TGTGCCAGCAGTGAAAGAAGCGGGGGGGGCCCGGATACGCAGTATTTT.

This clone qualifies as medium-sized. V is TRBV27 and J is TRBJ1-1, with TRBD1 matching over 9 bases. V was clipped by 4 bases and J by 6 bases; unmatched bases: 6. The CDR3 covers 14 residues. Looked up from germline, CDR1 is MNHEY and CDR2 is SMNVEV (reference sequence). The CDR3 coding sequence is TGTGCCAGCAGTTCGACAGGGGGAGCGGCTGAAGCTTTCTTT. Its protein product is CASSSTGGAAEAFF.

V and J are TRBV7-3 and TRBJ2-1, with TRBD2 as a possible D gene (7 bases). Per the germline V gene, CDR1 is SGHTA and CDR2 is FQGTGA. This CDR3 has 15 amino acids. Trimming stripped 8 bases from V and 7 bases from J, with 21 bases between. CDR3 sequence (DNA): TGTGCCAGCGGACTAGGGGGGGGGCCTTTAAATGAGCAGTTCTTC. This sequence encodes CASGLGGGPLNEQFF.

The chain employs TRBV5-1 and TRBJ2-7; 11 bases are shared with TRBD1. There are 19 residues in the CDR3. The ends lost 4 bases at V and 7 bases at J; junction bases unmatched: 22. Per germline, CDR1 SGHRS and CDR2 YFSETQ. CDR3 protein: CASSTTSGNRDRGAWEQYF. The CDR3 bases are TGCGCCAGCAGCACCACCTCCGGAAACCGGGACAGGGGGGCCTGGGAGCAGTACTTC.

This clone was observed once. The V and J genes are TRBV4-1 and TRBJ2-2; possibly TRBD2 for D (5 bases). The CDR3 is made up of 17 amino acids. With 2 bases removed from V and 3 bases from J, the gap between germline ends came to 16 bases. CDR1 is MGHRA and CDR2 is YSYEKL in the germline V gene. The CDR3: CASSQTPDLIYTGELFF. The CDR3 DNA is TGCGCCAGCAGCCAAACCCCGGACTTAATATACACCGGGGAGCTGTTTTTT.

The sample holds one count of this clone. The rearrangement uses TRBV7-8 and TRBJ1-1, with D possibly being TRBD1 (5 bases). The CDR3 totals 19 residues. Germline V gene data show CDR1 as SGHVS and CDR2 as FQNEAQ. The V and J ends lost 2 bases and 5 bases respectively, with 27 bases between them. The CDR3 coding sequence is TGTGCCAGCAGCTTACGTGGGTCGGTAGGAGGCAGGGAGGGGACTGAAGCTTTCTTT. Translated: CASSLRGSVGGREGTEAFF. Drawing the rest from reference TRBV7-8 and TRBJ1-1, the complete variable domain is GAGVSQSPRYKVAKRGQDVALRCDPISGHVSLFWYQQALGQGPEFLTYFQNEAQLDKSGLPSDRFFAERPEGSVSTLKIQRTQQEDSAVYLCASSLRGSVGGREGTEAFFGQGTRLTVV.

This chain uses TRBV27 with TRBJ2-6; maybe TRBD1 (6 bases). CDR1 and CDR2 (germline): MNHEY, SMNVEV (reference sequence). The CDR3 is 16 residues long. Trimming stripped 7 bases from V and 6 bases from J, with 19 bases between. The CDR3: CASIDRSGREANVLTF. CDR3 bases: TGTGCCAGCATCGACAGGAGTGGCAGGGAGGCCAACGTCCTGACTTTC.

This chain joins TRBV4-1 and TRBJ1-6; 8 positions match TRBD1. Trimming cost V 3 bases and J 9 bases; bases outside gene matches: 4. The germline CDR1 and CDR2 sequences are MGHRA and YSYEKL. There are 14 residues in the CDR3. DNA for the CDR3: TGCGCCAGCAGCCAGAACGACAGGGGTTCACCCCTCCACTTT. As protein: CASSQNDRGSPLHF.

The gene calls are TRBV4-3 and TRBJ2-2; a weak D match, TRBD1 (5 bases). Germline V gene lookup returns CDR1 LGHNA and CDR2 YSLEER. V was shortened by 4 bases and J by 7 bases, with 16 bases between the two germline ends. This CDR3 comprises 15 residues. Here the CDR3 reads CASSPNDRIGGELFF. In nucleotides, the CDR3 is TGCGCCAGCAGCCCCAATGACAGAATCGGCGGGGAGCTGTTTTTT.

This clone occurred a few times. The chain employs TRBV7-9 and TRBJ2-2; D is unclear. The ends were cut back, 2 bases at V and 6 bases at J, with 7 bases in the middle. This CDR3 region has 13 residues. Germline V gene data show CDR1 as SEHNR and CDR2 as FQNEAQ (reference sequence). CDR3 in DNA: TGTGCCAGCAGCTTAAAAGTAGCCGGGGAGCTGTTTTTT. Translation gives CASSLKVAGELFF.

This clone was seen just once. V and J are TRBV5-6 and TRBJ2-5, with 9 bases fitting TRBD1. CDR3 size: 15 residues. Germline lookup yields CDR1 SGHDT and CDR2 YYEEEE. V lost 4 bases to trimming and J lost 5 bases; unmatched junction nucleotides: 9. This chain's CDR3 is CASSGWTGVGETQYF. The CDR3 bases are TGTGCCAGCAGCGGGTGGACAGGGGTGGGGGAGACCCAGTACTTC.

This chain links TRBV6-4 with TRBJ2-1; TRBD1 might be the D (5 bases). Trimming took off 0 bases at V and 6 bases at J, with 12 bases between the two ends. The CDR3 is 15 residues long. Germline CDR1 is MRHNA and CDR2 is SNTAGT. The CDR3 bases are TGTGCCAGCAGTGACTCGTCAGGGATCGGCAATGAGCAGTTCTTC. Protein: CASSDSSGIGNEQFF.

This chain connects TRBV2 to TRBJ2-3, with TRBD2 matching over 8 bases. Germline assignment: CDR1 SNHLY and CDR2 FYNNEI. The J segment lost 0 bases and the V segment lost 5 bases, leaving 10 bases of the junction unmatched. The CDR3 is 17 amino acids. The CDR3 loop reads CASSSALAGTSTDTQYF. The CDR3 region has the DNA TGTGCCAGCAGTTCAGCCTTAGCGGGGACTAGCACAGATACGCAGTATTTT.

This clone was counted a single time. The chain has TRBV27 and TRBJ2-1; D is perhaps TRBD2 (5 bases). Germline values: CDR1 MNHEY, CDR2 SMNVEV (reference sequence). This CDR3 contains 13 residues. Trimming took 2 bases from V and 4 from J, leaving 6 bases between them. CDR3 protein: CASSLGGYNEQFF. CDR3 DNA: TGTGCCAGCAGTTTAGGAGGTTACAATGAGCAGTTCTTC.

The CDR3 is CASSSTLITGGASGTEAFF. CDR3 DNA sequence: TGTGCCAGCAGCTCCACCCTTATTACAGGGGGCGCGTCAGGAACTGAAGCTTTCTTT. The V and J genes are TRBV7-9 and TRBJ1-1, with TRBD1 identical over 9 bases. With V trimmed by 4 bases and J by 5 bases, 20 bases remained unmatched. Germline V gene sequence: CDR1 SEHNR, CDR2 FQNEAQ (reference sequence). The CDR3 runs 19 residues. Using reference TRBV7-9 and TRBJ1-1 for the parts outside the CDR3, the full variable domain is DTGVSQNPRHKITKRGQNVTFRCDPISEHNRLYWYRQTLGQGPEFLTYFQNEAQLEKSRLLSDRFSAERPKGSFSTLEIQRTEQGDSAMYLCASSSTLITGGASGTEAFFGQGTRLTVV.

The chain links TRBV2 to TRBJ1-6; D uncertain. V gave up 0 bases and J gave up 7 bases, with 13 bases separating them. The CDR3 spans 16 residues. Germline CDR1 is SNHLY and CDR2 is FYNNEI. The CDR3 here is CASSEALPSKNSPLHF. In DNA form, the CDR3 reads TGTGCCAGCAGTGAAGCTCTCCCGAGTAAGAATTCACCCCTCCACTTT.

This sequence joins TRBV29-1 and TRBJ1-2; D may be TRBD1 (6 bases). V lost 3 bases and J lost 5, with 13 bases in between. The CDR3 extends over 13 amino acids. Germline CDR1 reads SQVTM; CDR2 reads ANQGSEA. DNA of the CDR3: TGCAGCGTTGACCCGACAGGCTTGTATGGCTACACCTTC. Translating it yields CSVDPTGLYGYTF.

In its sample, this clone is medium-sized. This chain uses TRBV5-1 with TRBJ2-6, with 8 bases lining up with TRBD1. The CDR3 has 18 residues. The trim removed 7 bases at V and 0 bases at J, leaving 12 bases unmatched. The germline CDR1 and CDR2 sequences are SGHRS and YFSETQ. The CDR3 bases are TGCGCCAGCGGAACCCGGGACAGGACCCGCTCTGGGGCCAACGTCCTGACTTTC. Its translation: CASGTRDRTRSGANVLTF.

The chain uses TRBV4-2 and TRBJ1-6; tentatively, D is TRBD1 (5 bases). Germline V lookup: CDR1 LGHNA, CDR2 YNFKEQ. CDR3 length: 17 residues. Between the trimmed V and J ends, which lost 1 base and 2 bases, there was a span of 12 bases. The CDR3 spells CASSQGQNRAYNSPLHF. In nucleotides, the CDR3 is TGTGCCAGCAGCCAAGGACAGAATCGAGCCTATAATTCACCCCTCCACTTT.

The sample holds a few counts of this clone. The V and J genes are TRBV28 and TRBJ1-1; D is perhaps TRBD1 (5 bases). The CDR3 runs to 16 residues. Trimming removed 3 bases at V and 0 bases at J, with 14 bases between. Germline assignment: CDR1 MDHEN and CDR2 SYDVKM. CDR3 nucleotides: TGTGCCAGCAGTTTGGTGGGGGGAGGGGTGAACACTGAAGCTTTCTTT. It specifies CASSLVGGGVNTEAFF.

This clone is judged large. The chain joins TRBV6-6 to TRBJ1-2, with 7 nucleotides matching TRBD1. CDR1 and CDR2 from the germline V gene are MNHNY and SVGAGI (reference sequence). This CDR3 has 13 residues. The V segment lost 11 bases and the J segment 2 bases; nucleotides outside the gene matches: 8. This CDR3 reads CAAGQEGNYGYTF. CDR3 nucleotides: TGTGCCGCAGGACAGGAGGGCAACTATGGCTACACCTTC.

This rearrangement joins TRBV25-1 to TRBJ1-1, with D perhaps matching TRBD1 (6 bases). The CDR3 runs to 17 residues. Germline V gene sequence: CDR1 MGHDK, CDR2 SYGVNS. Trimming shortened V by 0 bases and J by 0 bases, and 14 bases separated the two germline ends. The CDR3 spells CASSEYAAGAMNTEAFF. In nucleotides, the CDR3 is TGTGCCAGCAGTGAATATGCGGCAGGGGCTATGAACACTGAAGCTTTCTTT.

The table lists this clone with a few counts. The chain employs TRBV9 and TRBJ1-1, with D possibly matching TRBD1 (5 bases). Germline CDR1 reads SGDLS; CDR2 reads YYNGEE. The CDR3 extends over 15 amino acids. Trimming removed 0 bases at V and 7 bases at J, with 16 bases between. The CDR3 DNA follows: TGTGCCAGCAGCGTAGAGCCAGGGCCGAACGGTGAAGCTTTCTTT. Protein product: CASSVEPGPNGEAFF.

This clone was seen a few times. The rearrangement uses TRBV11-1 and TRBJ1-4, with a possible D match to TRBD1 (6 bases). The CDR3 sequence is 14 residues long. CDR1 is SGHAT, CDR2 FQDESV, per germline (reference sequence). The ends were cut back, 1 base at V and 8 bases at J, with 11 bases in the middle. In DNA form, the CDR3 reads TGTGCCAGCAGCTTAGTGGGGACACACGAAAAACTGTTTTTT. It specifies CASSLVGTHEKLFF.

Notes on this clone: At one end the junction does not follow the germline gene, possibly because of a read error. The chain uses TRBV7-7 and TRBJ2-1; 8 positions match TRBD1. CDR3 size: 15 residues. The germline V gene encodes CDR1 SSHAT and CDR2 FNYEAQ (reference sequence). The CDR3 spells CASSPGQGSYNEQFF. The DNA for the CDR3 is TGTGCTAGCAGCCCCGGACAGGGCTCCTACAATGAGCAGTTCTTC.

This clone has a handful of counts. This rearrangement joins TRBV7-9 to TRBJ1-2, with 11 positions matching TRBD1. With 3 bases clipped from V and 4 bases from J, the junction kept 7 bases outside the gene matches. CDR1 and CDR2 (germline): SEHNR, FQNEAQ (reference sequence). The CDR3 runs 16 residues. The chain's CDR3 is CASSFPVGQGAYGYTF. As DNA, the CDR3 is TGTGCCAGCAGCTTTCCCGTCGGACAGGGGGCCTATGGCTACACCTTC.